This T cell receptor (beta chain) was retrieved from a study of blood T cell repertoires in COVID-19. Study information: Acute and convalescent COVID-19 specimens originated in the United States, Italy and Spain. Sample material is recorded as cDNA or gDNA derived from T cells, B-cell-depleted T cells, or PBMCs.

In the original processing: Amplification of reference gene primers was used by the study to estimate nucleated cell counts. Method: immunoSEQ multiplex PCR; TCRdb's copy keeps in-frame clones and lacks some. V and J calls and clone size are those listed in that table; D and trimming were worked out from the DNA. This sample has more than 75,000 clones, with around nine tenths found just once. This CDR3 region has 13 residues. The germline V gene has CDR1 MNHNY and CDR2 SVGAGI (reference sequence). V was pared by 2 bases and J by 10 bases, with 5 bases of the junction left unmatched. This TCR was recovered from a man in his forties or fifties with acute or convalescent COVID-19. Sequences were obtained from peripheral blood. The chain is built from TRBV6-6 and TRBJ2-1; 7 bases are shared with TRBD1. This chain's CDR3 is CASSYPGTAEQFF. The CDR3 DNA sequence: TGTGCCAGCAGTTACCCCGGGACAGCCGAGCAGTTCTTC.